A single sample gave rise to the 28 T cell receptor beta chains below, sequenced in a study of OX40 agonist ivuxolimab in advanced cancers. Sequencing was performed with immunoSEQ multiplex PCR; in TCRdb, only in-frame clones are kept and a portion is missing. The table shows about 80,000 clones, with 88% occurring only once. The specimen comprised CD4+ or CD8+ T cells sorted from blood, sampled in a trial of the OX40 agonist ivuxolimab. The receptors shown here come from an adult with an advanced solid tumor such as melanoma, head and neck, liver or kidney cancer.

The chain uses TRBV21-1 and TRBJ2-2; TRBD2, as called in the table, went unchecked against the DNA. TRBV21-1 is a pseudogene segment. CDR3 length equals 15 residues. The CDR3 protein is CASSNGASKPGELFF. In DNA form, the CDR3 reads TGTGCCAGCAGCAACGGCGCTAGTAAACCCGGGGAGCTGTTTTTT.

The chain uses TRBV7-8 and TRBJ1-2; TRBD1 matches at 7 bases. The CDR3 spans 13 residues. CDR1 is SGHVS, CDR2 FQNEAQ, per germline. V lost 1 base, J lost 13 bases, and 9 bases stayed unmatched. Written as DNA, the CDR3 is TGTGCCAGCAGCTTAGGATCAACAGGGGAACGCACCTTC. Translated: CASSLGSTGERTF.

The V gene is TRBV4-2, the J gene TRBJ2-7; D perhaps matches TRBD1 (5 bases). CDR1 is LGHNA, CDR2 YNFKEQ, per germline. Trimming took 0 bases from V and 2 from J, leaving 11 bases between them. The CDR3 runs to 15 residues. CDR3 in amino acids: CASSQDLGETYEQYF. The CDR3 nucleotides are TGTGCCAGCAGCCAAGATCTAGGGGAAACCTACGAGCAGTACTTC.

In nucleotides, the CDR3 is TGTGCCAGCAGTTACTCGATTAGGAAATACACTGAAGCTTTCTTT. It yields the protein CASSYSIRKYTEAFF. This chain links TRBV6-5 with TRBJ1-1; D not certain. The CDR3 sequence is 15 residues long. Germline V gene sequence: CDR1 MNHEY, CDR2 SVGAGI. V lost 0 bases and J lost 3, with 11 bases in between.

The chain recombines TRBV18 with TRBJ2-3; 9 nucleotides agree with TRBD2. Germline V lookup: CDR1 KGHSH, CDR2 LQKENI. V lost 6 bases and J lost 7; bases outside the gene matches: 2. The CDR3 sequence is 12 residues long. The CDR3 nucleotides read TGTGCCAGCTCGCTAGCGGGGAATACGCAGTATTTT. Translation gives CASSLAGNTQYF.

The rearrangement links TRBV18 to TRBJ2-7; D is unresolved. The CDR3 extends over 14 amino acids. Germline CDR1 reads KGHSH; CDR2 reads LQKENI. Deletions cut 4 bases from V and 4 bases from J, with 14 bases between. The CDR3 reads CASSQAMGPYEQYF. The CDR3 nucleotides read TGTGCCAGCTCACAGGCAATGGGCCCATACGAGCAGTACTTC. Using reference TRBV18 and TRBJ2-7 for the parts outside the CDR3, the full variable domain is NAGVMQNPRHLVRRRGQEARLRCSPMKGHSHVYWYRQLPEEGLKFMVYLQKENIIDESGMPKERFSAEFPKEGPSILRIQQVVRGDSAAYFCASSQAMGPYEQYFGPGTRLTVT.

This chain uses TRBV29-1 with TRBJ1-1; 7 bases map to TRBD1. Unmatched junction bases numbered 6, after V lost 2 bases and J lost 3 bases. The CDR3 runs to 14 residues. Germline loops: CDR1 SQVTM, CDR2 ANQGSEA. The CDR3 DNA sequence: TGCAGCGTTGAAATGAGGGGGCGGGACACTGAAGCTTTCTTT. Translating gives CSVEMRGRDTEAFF.

The chain recombines TRBV5-6 with TRBJ2-7, with 8 bases identical to TRBD1. The CDR3 has 16 amino acids. The ends lost 6 bases at V and 2 bases at J; junction bases unmatched: 13. Germline values: CDR1 SGHDT, CDR2 YYEEEE. This chain's CDR3 is CASNKGEGTGPYEQYF. The CDR3 nucleotides read TGTGCCAGCAACAAAGGAGAAGGGACAGGTCCCTACGAGCAGTACTTC.

The CDR3 nucleotides are TGTGCCAGCAGCGGGACACCTAACAATGAGCAGTTCTTC. Protein sequence: CASSGTPNNEQFF. V gene TRBV6-6 combines with J gene TRBJ2-1, with TRBD1 as a possible D gene (6 bases). V dropped 6 bases and J dropped 5 bases, with 11 bases sitting between them. The CDR3 is made up of 13 amino acids. Germline V CDR1 and CDR2: MNHNY, SVGAGI (reference sequence).

The chain is built from TRBV7-9 and TRBJ1-4; 10 bases match TRBD1. The V gene end was trimmed by 5 bases and the J gene end by 8 bases; junction bases not matched to a gene: 8. Germline V lookup: CDR1 SEHNR, CDR2 FQNEAQ (reference sequence). This CDR3 is built from 15 residues. CDR3 sequence (DNA): TGTGCCAGCAGCACTGGGACAGGGGAAAACGAAAAACTGTTTTTT. This codes for CASSTGTGENEKLFF.

As for this clone: A junction end diverges from the germline sequence, so it may reflect a read error. The rearrangement joins TRBV5-5 to TRBJ1-1; D is unclear. The germline V gene has CDR1 SGHKS and CDR2 YYEKEE (reference sequence). The CDR3 sequence is 14 residues long. CDR3 region: CASSQDTRRVQAFF. The CDR3 DNA reads as TGCGCCAGCAGCCAAGATACAAGGAGAGTGCAAGCTTTCTTT.

The rearrangement uses TRBV6-5 and TRBJ2-7; D possibly corresponds to TRBD1 (5 bases). The CDR3 is 13 residues long. CDR1 is MNHEY, CDR2 SVGAGI, per germline. The V and J ends lost 7 bases and 5 bases respectively, with 15 bases between them. CDR3 nucleotides: TGTGCCAGCACTAAGGCAGGGCGAAACGAGCAGTACTTC. Amino acid sequence: CASTKAGRNEQYF.

The chain joins TRBV2 to TRBJ1-5; perhaps TRBD1 as D (5 bases). The V gene's germline CDR1 is SNHLY and CDR2 FYNNEI. V lost 6 bases and J lost 0, with 6 bases in between. The CDR3 is 13 residues long. Written as DNA, the CDR3 is TGTGCCAGCAGACAGGATAGCAATCAGCCCCAGCATTTT. Translation: CASRQDSNQPQHF.

The gene calls are TRBV7-8 and TRBJ2-7; D perhaps matches TRBD1 (5 bases). CDR3 length equals 15 residues. With 2 bases removed from V and 3 bases from J, the gap between germline ends came to 14 bases. Germline V gene data show CDR1 as SGHVS and CDR2 as FQNEAQ. The CDR3 protein is CASSLLGLSVYEQYF. The CDR3 bases are TGTGCCAGCAGCTTATTGGGGCTCAGCGTCTACGAGCAGTACTTC.

Written as DNA, the CDR3 is TGTGCCAGTATGGTAATCGGGACAGGGGACCACTACGAGCAGTACTTC. Amino acids: CASMVIGTGDHYEQYF. The chain employs TRBV19 and TRBJ2-7, with 10 bases fitting TRBD1. The CDR3 is 16 residues long. J gave up 3 bases and V 7 bases, and 12 bases lay outside the gene matches. Per the germline V gene, CDR1 is LNHDA and CDR2 is SQIVND (reference sequence).

The chain's CDR3 is CASTGTRGGNQPQHF. CDR3 nucleotide sequence: TGTGCCAGTACCGGGACACGGGGGGGCAATCAGCCCCAGCATTTT. V gene TRBV19 combines with J gene TRBJ1-5, with a tentative D call TRBD1 (6 bases). The V end lost 7 bases, the J end lost 2 bases, and 15 bases lay between the germline ends. Germline-derived CDR1 and CDR2 are LNHDA and SQIVND (reference sequence). There are 15 residues in the CDR3.

The chain couples TRBV2 to TRBJ2-1; 11 bases match TRBD2. V shed 6 bases, J shed 7 bases, and the junction held 8 bases outside the gene matches. CDR3 length equals 15 residues. CDR1 and CDR2 (germline): SNHLY, FYNNEI. The CDR3 region has the DNA TGTGCCAGCAGGGGAGGGACTAGCGGCGGGAATGAGCAGTTCTTC. It is translated as CASRGGTSGGNEQFF. The full variable domain, with the rest looked up from reference TRBV2 and TRBJ2-1, is EPEVTQTPSHQVTQMGQEVILRCVPISNHLYFYWYRQILGQKVEFLVSFYNNEISEKSEIFDDQFSVERPDGSNFTLKIRSTKLEDSAMYFCASRGGTSGGNEQFFGPGTRLTVL.

The chain recombines TRBV7-2 with TRBJ2-1; TRBD1 matches at 8 bases. Germline V gene data show CDR1 as SGHTA and CDR2 as FQGNSA. V was pared by 1 base and J by 8 bases, with 10 bases of the junction left unmatched. CDR3 size: 16 residues. The CDR3 DNA follows: TGTGCCAGCAGCTTAGACGGGACAGGCCCTTTGGATGAGCAGTTCTTC. Translation: CASSLDGTGPLDEQFF.

V usage is TRBV11-2 and J usage is TRBJ1-1, with a weak D call TRBD1 (5 bases). This CDR3 spans 15 amino acids. Germline V gene data show CDR1 as SGHAT and CDR2 as FQNNGV. V shed 5 bases and J shed 8 bases, with 21 bases lying between them. CDR3 sequence: CASSPRQNNRPEAFF. CDR3 in DNA: TGTGCCAGCAGCCCCCGACAGAATAACCGCCCCGAAGCTTTCTTT.

The chain combines TRBV7-3 with TRBJ1-5; tentatively, D is TRBD1 (5 bases). Germline V gene lookup returns CDR1 SGHTA and CDR2 FQGTGA. The CDR3 length is 15 residues. V was clipped by 1 base and J by 8 bases, with 15 bases between them. The chain's CDR3 is CASSLNGGAGEPQHF. The CDR3 nucleotides are TGTGCCAGCAGCTTAAATGGCGGGGCTGGGGAGCCCCAGCATTTT.

This clone showed up just once. The chain recombines TRBV6-5 with TRBJ2-7, with TRBD1 as a possible D gene (5 bases). This CDR3 comprises 13 residues. The V end was cut by 6 bases, the J end by 7 bases, with 16 bases between. Per the germline V gene, CDR1 is MNHEY and CDR2 is SVGAGI. The CDR3 here is CASSRQGKEEQYF. CDR3 coding DNA: TGTGCCAGCAGCCGGCAGGGAAAAGAAGAGCAGTACTTC.

This clone showed up just a few times. The chain is built from TRBV2 and TRBJ1-2; D is unresolved. The V gene lost 5 bases and the J gene lost 7 bases, with 14 bases spanning the gap. CDR1 and CDR2 (germline): SNHLY, FYNNEI. The CDR3 is made up of 13 amino acids. CDR3 region: CASSLRQEGGYTF. CDR3 bases: TGTGCCAGCAGTCTGAGGCAGGAGGGTGGCTACACCTTC.

This chain links TRBV6-1 with TRBJ1-1; D perhaps matches TRBD1 (5 bases). Trimming stripped 2 bases from V and 11 bases from J, with 21 bases between. The CDR3 has 15 amino acids. Germline loops: CDR1 MNHNS, CDR2 SASEGT. The DNA of the CDR3 is TGTGCCAGCAGTGAACTTTGGGACGGAACCCGGTGGGCTTTCTTT. This codes for CASSELWDGTRWAFF.

V gene TRBV6-5 combines with J gene TRBJ2-1; a possible D gene is TRBD1 (6 bases). The V gene lost 9 bases and the J gene lost 2 bases, with 11 bases spanning the gap. The CDR3 is 13 amino acids. Germline-derived CDR1 and CDR2 are MNHEY and SVGAGI. CDR3 bases: TGTGCCAGTGGGACATCACCCTACAATGAGCAGTTCTTC. This gives the protein CASGTSPYNEQFF.

This clone has a single count. The V call is TRBV15, the J call TRBJ2-7, with D uncertain. Germline assignment: CDR1 LNHNV and CDR2 YYDKDF (reference sequence). The CDR3 sequence is 14 residues long. V lost 0 bases to trimming and J lost 6 bases, with 12 bases between them. CDR3 nucleotides: TGTGCCACCAGCAGAGATCGGGCGGTCTCCGAGCAGTACTTC. Its translation: CATSRDRAVSEQYF.

J is TRBJ2-1 and V is TRBV7-3; 8 positions match TRBD1. Losses at the gene ends were 5 bases for V and 6 bases for J; bases not matched to a gene: 6. Looked up from germline, CDR1 is SGHTA and CDR2 is FQGTGA. This CDR3 spans 14 amino acids. The CDR3 is CASSPQGARNEQFF. CDR3 sequence (DNA): TGTGCCAGCAGCCCCCAGGGGGCTCGCAATGAGCAGTTCTTC.

This chain uses TRBV19 with TRBJ1-2; TRBD1 might be the D (6 bases). The CDR3 is 14 amino acids. Between the trimmed V and J ends, which lost 8 bases and 4 bases, there was a span of 17 bases. Per the germline V gene, CDR1 is LNHDA and CDR2 is SQIVND (reference sequence). The CDR3 protein is CASGGTGFSYGYTF. The DNA of the CDR3 is TGTGCCAGTGGAGGAACAGGGTTTAGCTATGGCTACACCTTC.

This sequence joins TRBV5-1 and TRBJ1-2; weak D call: TRBD1 (6 bases). Germline loops: CDR1 SGHRS, CDR2 YFSETQ. Between the trimmed V and J ends, which lost 0 bases and 7 bases, there was a span of 13 bases. CDR3 size: 14 residues. The CDR3 is CASSLAARGGGYTF. CDR3 nucleotides: TGCGCCAGCAGCTTGGCCGCCAGGGGCGGTGGCTACACCTTC.